This TCR beta chain was obtained from a study of blood T cell repertoires in COVID-19. Study summary: Sources were T cells, B-cell-depleted T cells, or PBMCs; the material itself was cDNA or gDNA.

V gave up 2 bases and J gave up 15 bases, with 11 bases separating them. Germline V gives CDR1 SEHNR, CDR2 FQNEAQ (reference sequence). The CDR3 extends over 11 amino acids. Assay: immunoSEQ multiplex PCR; the TCRdb copy retains only in-frame clones and omits some. Seen here are some 350,000 clones, roughly nine tenths observed once, and the top ten hold approximately 1%. This clone was seen a handful of times. Assignments of participants to cohorts depended upon their own reported clinical history. All recovered Cohort 3 donors got two negative PCRs, got clearance, or saw symptom resolution. The chain joins TRBV7-9 to TRBJ2-1; D unresolved. The receptor was derived from a man between 18 and 29 years old who had recovered from COVID-19. Sequenced sample: PBMCs or T cells enriched from blood (not recorded which). The CDR3 coding sequence is TGTGCCAGCAGCTTATACTTAGTTGGGTTCTTC. Protein: CASSLYLVGFF.